This T cell receptor (beta chain) was captured by sequencing in a study of blood T cells in healthy people across ages. Study observations and caveats: Because donor CMV status was unknown, expanded clonotype changes were possibly confounded.

Together with a sample-barcoded 5' primer, a J-beta primer mix was included in a second PCR lasting about 6 to 11 cycles. TCRdb re-called the 5' RACE reads through MiXCR, storing one row per CDR3 protein. The data show 550,000 to 700,000 distinct CDR3 sequences, 25% to 30% seen once. This CDR3 is built from 15 residues. V gave up 2 bases and J gave up 3 bases; unmatched junction bases: 6. Germline CDR1 DFQATT, CDR2 SNEGSKA (reference sequence). This clonotype has only a few counts. Its antigen is not known. The receptor's source is a woman in her 70s in good health. The rearrangement joins TRBV20-1 to TRBJ2-3; 9 bases line up with TRBD2. Sequencing was carried out using blood. In DNA, the CDR3 is TGCAGTGCTAGAATTCGAGCGGGGGGAACAGATACGCAGTATTTT. This codes for CSARIRAGGTDTQYF.